This T cell receptor beta chain comes out of a study of blood T cells in healthy people across ages (dated by TCRdb to between 2015 and 2017). A note on the overall study: In model experiments, template switching captured roughly one uniquely barcoded TCR beta cDNA molecule for every two T cells. Using deep sequencing normalized with unique cDNA molecular identifiers, the study measured how TCR beta repertoire diversity changes with age. Donors of different ages were randomly distributed across sequencing lanes to avoid experimental bias. Four age groups were formed from the donors: young (average approximately 15 years), middle-aged (approximately 40), aged (under 70) and long-lived (more than 75). Two additional independent replicas of 1 million unique cDNA reads from the same blood draw were analyzed for two donors (one aged 18 to 29 and one aged 80 or older).

Libraries were prepared through 5' RACE. The instrument given in TCRdb is Illumina HiSeq 2500. A second about 6 to 11 cycle PCR used a sample-barcoded 5' primer and a J-beta primer mix. A template-switch 5' adaptor carrying 12 random nucleotides introduced a unique molecular identifier onto each TCR beta cDNA molecule. At least 2.5 million CDR3-containing paired-end reads were obtained from each sample. The Mint cDNA synthesis kit, primed by a TRBC-specific oligonucleotide, was used to synthesize first-strand cDNA from all RNA. Following uracil-DNA glycosylase treatment, a first 18-cycle PCR with universal primers M1SS and BC2_uni_R was performed on all cDNA. In the source study's methods: For normalization, 1 million high-quality reads, each with a distinct molecular identifier, were randomly selected from each sample. Instead of being binned into consensus sequences, reads that shared molecular identifiers were thrown out. CDR3 identification, clonotype clustering and error correction used MiTCR with a Q25 quality threshold and the strictest error-elimination algorithm. Lower-bound total TCR beta diversity was estimated with a nonparametric unseen species model using Euler transformation. TCRdb ran its own pipeline on the public reads, namely fastp trimming at Q25 and MiXCR clone calling, and kept in-frame beta chains. Records with the same CDR3 protein are collapsed into one entry carrying the most frequent genes and DNA. TCRdb's processing, not the authors', yielded these V and J calls. Across this sample there are hundreds of thousands of distinct CDR3 sequences, with 53% seen only once. The ten largest make up roughly 40% of the sample.

With respect to this clonotype: Its antigen remains undetermined. Per-base quality was not reported, and no clone a single base away is much larger than it.

What the study reported, not specific to this receptor: Because donor CMV infection status was unknown, age-related changes in expanded clonotypes were potentially confounded. Compared with the aged group, more naive CD4+ T cells, fewer expanded clones and increased TCR diversity were shown by the long-lived group, suggesting age selection. A strong correlation was found between observed TCR beta diversity and the percentage of naive T cells measured by flow cytometry. Conclusive comparison of naive and antigen-experienced compartments was prevented by the profiling of bulk unsorted PBMCs. Observed TCR beta diversity per million T cells fell roughly linearly with age, and a significant reduction was already apparent by age roughly 41. Total diversity estimates from one million sequenced T cells were considered lower bounds and underestimates.

Systemically healthy Caucasian individuals from Russia, about 38 in total and aged roughly 6 to 95 years, were included as donors. About 10 milliliters of peripheral blood were drawn from each donor into EDTA-treated Vacutainer tubes. PBMCs were isolated by Ficoll-Paque density-gradient centrifugation, with at least 6 million obtained per sample. Trizol reagent was used to extract total RNA from the PBMCs, yielding at least 5.5 micrograms per sample. For every donor, an aliquot of PBMCs went through flow cytometry to measure the percentages of naive CD45RAhigh/CD27high T cells. V and J lose 0 bases and 0 bases, and a span of 10 bases separates them. Via the germline V gene, CDR1 is SGHRS and CDR2 YFSETQ. The CDR3 numbers 15 residues from cysteine through phenylalanine. Solely the CDR3 DNA is kept, with 45 bases framed from the first base.

The sample consisted of blood. The chain couples TRBV5-1 to TRBJ2-7; the D gene lacks a confident call. This sequence originates from a man at least 80 years old in good health. Here is the DNA: TGCGCCAGCAGCTTGGAGCCCCGCAGCTCCTACGAGCAGTACTTC. Translated, this gives CASSLEPRSSYEQYF.